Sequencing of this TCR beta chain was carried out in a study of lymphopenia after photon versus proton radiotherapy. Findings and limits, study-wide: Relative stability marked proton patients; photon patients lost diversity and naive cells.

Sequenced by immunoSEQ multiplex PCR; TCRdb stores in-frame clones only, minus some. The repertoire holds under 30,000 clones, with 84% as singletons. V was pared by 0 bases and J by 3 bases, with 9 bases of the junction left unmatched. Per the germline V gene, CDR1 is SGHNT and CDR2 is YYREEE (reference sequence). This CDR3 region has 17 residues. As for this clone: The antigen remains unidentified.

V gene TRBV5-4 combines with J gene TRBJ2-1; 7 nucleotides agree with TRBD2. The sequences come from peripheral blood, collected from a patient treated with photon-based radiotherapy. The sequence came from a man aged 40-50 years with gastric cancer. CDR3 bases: TGTGCCAGCAGCTTGGGCGGGGGACTCGGCGACTACAATGAGCAGTTCTTC. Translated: CASSLGGGLGDYNEQFF.